This T cell receptor (beta chain) was captured in a study of blood T cells in healthy people across ages. Alongside a J-beta primer mix, a sample-barcoded 5' primer served in a second PCR lasting roughly 7 to 12 cycles. Unique molecular identifiers of 12 random nucleotides labeled each cDNA. TCRdb itself ran the 5' RACE reads through MiXCR, one entry per CDR3 protein. The sample holds around 1,500,000 distinct CDR3 sequences, 35% to 45% seen once. There were healthy Caucasian individuals from Russia, aged about 6 to 95, serving as donors. PBMCs, at least 6 million per sample, were isolated. The V segment lost 5 bases and the J segment 0 bases; nucleotides outside the gene matches: 11. Germline CDR1 is SEHNR and CDR2 is FQNEAQ (reference sequence). The CDR3 runs 17 residues. With respect to this clonotype: Its specificity is not known.

Findings of the study overall: More naive CD4+ cells and higher diversity were found in long-lived than in aged donors.

The source of this sequence is a woman younger than 35 in good health. The chain carries TRBV7-9 and TRBJ2-5; TRBD2 matches 8 bases. Specimen: blood. The CDR3 here is CASSPKPRGANQETQYF. DNA of the CDR3: TGTGCCAGCAGCCCTAAGCCGCGGGGGGCGAACCAAGAGACCCAGTACTTC. Supplemented by reference TRBV7-9 and TRBJ2-5, the full variable domain reads DTGVSQNPRHKITKRGQNVTFRCDPISEHNRLYWYRQTLGQGPEFLTYFQNEAQLEKSRLLSDRFSAERPKGSFSTLEIQRTEQGDSAMYLCASSPKPRGANQETQYFGPGTRLLVL.